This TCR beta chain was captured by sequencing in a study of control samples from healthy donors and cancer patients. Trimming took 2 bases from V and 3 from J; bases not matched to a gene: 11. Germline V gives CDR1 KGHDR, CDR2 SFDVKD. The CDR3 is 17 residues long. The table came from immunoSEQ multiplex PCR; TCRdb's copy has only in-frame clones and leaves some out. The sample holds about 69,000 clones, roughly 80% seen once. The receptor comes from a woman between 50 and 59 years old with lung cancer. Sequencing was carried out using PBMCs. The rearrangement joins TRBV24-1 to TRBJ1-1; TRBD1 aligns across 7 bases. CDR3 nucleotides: TGTGCCACCAGTGATTCAACACAGGGGAGAGGGGACACTGAAGCTTTCTTT. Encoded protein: CATSDSTQGRGDTEAFF.